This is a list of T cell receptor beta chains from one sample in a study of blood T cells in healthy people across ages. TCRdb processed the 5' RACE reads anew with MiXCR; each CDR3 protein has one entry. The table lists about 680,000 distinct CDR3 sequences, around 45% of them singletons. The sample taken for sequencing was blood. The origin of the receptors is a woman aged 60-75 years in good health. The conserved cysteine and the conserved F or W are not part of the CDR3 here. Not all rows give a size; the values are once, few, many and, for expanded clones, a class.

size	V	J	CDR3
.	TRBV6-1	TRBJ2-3	ASSAERADTQY
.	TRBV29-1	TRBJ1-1	SGTGQTNTEAF
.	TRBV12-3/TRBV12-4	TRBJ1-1	ASSKETGMNTEAF
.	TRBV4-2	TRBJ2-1	ASSQVGFGIGGPENEQF
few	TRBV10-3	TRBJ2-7	AIRRGQGSYEQY
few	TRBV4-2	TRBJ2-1	ASSHLLSGGPAGEQF
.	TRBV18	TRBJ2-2	ASSPPTGVDTGELF
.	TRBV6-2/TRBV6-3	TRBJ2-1	ASTQRTYNEQF
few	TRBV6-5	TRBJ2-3	ASSSPDTQY
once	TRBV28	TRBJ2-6	ASSSPASSGANVLT
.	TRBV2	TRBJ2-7	ASSPSGSAYNEQY
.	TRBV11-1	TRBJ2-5	ASSLGYGGKETQY
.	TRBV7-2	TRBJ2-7	ASSLVSGQVHEQY
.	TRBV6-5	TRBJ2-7	ASRRDREYEQY
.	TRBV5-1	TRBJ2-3	ASSLAREEDTQY
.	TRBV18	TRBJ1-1	ASSPNIMGGNTEAF
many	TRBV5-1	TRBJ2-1	ASSVGDNNEQF
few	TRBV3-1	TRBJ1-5	ASSHRFDRDRGLYQPQH
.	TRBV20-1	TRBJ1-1	SVRRGGTEAF
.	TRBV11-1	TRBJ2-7	ASSFSGTKGSYNEQY
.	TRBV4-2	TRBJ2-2	ASSPLSGRAGTGELF
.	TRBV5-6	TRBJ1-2	ASSVMGGEYGYT
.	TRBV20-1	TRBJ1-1	SGSENTEAF